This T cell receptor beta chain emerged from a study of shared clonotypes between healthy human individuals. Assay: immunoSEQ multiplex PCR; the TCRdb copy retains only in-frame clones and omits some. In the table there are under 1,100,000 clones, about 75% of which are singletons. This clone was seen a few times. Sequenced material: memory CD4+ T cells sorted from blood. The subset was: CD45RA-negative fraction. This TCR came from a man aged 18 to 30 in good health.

Written as DNA, the CDR3 is TGTGCCAGCAGGGACAGCCCTTTCTCTGGAAACACCATATATTTT. Amino acids: CASRDSPFSGNTIYF. The chain employs TRBV6-1 and TRBJ1-3; D might be TRBD1 (6 bases). The CDR3 has 15 residues. Looked up from germline, CDR1 is MNHNS and CDR2 is SASEGT. Deletions cut 6 bases from V and 0 bases from J, with 12 bases between.